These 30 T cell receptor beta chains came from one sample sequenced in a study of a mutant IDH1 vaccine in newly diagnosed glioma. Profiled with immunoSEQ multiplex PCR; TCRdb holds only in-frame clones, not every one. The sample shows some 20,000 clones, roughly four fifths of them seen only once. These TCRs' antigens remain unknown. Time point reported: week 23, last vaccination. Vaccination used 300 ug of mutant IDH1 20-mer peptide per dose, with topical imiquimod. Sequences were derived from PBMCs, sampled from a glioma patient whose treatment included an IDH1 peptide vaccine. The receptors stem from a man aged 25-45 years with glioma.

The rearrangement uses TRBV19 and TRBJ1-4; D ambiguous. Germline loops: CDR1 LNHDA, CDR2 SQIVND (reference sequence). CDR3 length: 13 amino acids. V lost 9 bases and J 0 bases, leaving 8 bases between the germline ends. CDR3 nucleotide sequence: TGTGCCAGCCGCACCACAACTAATGAAAAACTGTTTTTT. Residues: CASRTTTNEKLFF.

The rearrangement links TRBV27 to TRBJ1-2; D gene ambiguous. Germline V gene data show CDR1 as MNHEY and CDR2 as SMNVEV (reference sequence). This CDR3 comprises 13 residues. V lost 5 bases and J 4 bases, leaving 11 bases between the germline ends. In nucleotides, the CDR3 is TGTGCCAGCAGTCCTACAGCATCCTATGGCTACACCTTC. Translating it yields CASSPTASYGYTF.

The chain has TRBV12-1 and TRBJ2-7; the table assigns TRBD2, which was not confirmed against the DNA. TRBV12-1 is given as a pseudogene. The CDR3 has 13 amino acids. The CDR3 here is CASSRRLGYEQYF. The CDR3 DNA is TGTGCCAGCAGCCGGAGGCTGGGCTACGAGCAGTACTTC.

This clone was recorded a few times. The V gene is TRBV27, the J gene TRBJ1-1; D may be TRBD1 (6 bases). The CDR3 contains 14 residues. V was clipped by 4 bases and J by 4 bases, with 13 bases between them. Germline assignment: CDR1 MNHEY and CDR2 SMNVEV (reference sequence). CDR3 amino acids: CASSSQGMGTEAFF. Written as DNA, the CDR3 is TGTGCCAGCAGTTCCCAGGGGATGGGCACTGAAGCTTTCTTT.

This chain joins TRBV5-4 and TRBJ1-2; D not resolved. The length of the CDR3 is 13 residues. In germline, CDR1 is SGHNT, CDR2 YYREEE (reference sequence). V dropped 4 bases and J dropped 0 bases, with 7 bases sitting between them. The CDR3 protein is CASSPTANYGYTF. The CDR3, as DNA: TGTGCCAGCAGCCCTACAGCTAACTATGGCTACACCTTC.

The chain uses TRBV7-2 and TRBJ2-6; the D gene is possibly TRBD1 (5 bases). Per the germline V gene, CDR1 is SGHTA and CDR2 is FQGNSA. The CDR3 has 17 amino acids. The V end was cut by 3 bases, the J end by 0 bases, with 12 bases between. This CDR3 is CASSFQGLSSGANVLTF. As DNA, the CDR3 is TGTGCCAGCAGCTTTCAGGGTTTGAGCTCTGGGGCCAACGTCCTGACTTTC.

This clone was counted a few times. The CDR3 sequence is CASREGSHSDQPQHF. CDR3 in DNA: TGTGCCAGCAGGGAGGGATCCCATTCGGATCAGCCCCAGCATTTT. This chain connects TRBV2 to TRBJ1-5; D is uncertain. Germline V gene data show CDR1 as SNHLY and CDR2 as FYNNEI. V lost 6 bases and J lost 5, with 17 bases in between. This CDR3 comprises 15 residues.

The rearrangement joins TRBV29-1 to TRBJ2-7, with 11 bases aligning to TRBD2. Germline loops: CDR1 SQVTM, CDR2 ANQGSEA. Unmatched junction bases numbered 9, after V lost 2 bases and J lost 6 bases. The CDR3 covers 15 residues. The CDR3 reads CSVERASGRRGEQYF. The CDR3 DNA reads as TGCAGCGTTGAAAGGGCTAGCGGGAGGAGGGGCGAGCAGTACTTC.

The CDR3 here is CASSPGTSGRAGGETQYF. The CDR3 DNA reads as TGTGCCAGCAGCCCCGGGACTAGCGGGAGGGCCGGGGGAGAGACCCAGTACTTC. J is TRBJ2-5 and V is TRBV7-2; 16 positions match TRBD2. After removal of 5 bases from V and 4 bases from J, the junction contained 10 bases not matched to a gene. The germline gives CDR1 SGHTA, CDR2 FQGNSA. The CDR3 length is 18 residues.

CDR3 in DNA: TGTGCCATCAGTGATCCTAATTACAATGAGCAGTTCTTC. Translating it yields CAISDPNYNEQFF. The chain joins TRBV10-3 to TRBJ2-1; no clear D. Trimming took off 3 bases at V and 4 bases at J, with 7 bases between the two ends. CDR3 length: 13 residues. CDR1 is ENHRY, CDR2 SYGVKD, per germline.

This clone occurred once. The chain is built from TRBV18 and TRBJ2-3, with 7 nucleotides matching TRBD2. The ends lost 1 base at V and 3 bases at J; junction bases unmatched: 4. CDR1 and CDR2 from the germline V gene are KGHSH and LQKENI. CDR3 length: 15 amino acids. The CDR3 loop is CASSPLAGTTDTQYF. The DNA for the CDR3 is TGTGCCAGCTCACCACTAGCGGGTACTACAGATACGCAGTATTTT.

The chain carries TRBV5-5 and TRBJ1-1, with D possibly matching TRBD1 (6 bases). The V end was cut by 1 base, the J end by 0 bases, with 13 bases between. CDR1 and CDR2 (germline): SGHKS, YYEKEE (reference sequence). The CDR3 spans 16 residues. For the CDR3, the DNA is TGTGCCAGCAGCTTGTTATGGACAGTGATGAACACTGAAGCTTTCTTT. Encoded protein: CASSLLWTVMNTEAFF.

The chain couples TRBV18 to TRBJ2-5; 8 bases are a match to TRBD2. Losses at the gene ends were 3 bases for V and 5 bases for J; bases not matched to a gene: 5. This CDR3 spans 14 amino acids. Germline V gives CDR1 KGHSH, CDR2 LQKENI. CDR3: CASSPAGGYETQYF. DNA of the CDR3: TGTGCCAGCTCACCGGCGGGAGGTTATGAGACCCAGTACTTC.

CDR3 DNA: TGCGCCAGCAGTGAGTCGTCGAGCGGGAGGTCCTACAATGAGCAGTTCTTC. It is translated as CASSESSSGRSYNEQFF. The chain recombines TRBV10-2 with TRBJ2-1, with 9 positions matching TRBD2. V trimming: 0 bases; J trimming: 1 base; junction bases outside the gene matches: 4. The CDR3 length is 17 residues. CDR1 is WSHSY and CDR2 is SAAADI in the germline V gene.

This CDR3 is CASSLNLGANVLTF. DNA of the CDR3: TGTGCCAGCAGCCTTAACCTTGGGGCCAACGTCCTGACTTTC. This chain connects TRBV6-6 to TRBJ2-6; D not certain. The CDR3 spans 14 residues. CDR1 and CDR2 (germline): MNHNY, SVGAGI (reference sequence). Deletions cut 6 bases from V and 3 bases from J, with 9 bases between.

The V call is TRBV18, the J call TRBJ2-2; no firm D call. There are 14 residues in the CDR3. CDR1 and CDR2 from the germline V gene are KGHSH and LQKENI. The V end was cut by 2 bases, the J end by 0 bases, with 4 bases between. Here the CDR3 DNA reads TGTGCCAGCTCACCATGGGCGAACACCGGGGAGCTGTTTTTT. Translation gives CASSPWANTGELFF.

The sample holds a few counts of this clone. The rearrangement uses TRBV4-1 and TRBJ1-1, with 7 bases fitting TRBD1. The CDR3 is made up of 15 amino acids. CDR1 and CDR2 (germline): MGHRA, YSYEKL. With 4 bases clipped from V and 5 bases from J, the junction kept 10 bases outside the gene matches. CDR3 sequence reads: CASSLALAGGTEAFF. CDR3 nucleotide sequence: TGCGCCAGCAGCCTTGCTTTGGCAGGGGGGACTGAAGCTTTCTTT.

The CDR3 region is CASSADKNTEAFF. CDR3 DNA sequence: TGTGCCAGCAGTGCGGACAAAAACACTGAAGCTTTCTTT. This chain joins TRBV6-5 and TRBJ1-1, with D possibly TRBD1 on 5 matching bases. This CDR3 spans 13 amino acids. Trimming removed 5 bases from V and 2 bases from J, with 9 bases in between. Looked up from germline, CDR1 is MNHEY and CDR2 is SVGAGI.

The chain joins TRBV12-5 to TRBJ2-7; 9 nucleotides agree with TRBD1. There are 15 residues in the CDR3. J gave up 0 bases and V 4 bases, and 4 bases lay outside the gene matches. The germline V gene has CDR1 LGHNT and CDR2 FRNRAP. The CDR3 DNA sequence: TGTGCTAGTGGTTCCGGGACAGGGAGCTCCTACGAGCAGTACTTC. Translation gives CASGSGTGSSYEQYF.

The CDR3 region has the DNA TGCGCCAGCAGCCATTTGCAGACGAACACTGAAGCTTTCTTT. As protein: CASSHLQTNTEAFF. The genes are TRBV4-1 and TRBJ1-1; D not certain. Trimming shortened V by 3 bases and J by 1 base, and 9 bases separated the two germline ends. The germline gives CDR1 MGHRA, CDR2 YSYEKL. This CDR3 has 14 amino acids.

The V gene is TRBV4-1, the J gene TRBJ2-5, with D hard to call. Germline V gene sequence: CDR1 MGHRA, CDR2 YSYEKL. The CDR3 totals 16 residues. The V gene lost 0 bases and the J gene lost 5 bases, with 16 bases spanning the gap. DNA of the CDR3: TGCGCCAGCAGCCAAGATTTCCGGGCCTGGCGGGAGACCCAGTACTTC. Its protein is CASSQDFRAWRETQYF.

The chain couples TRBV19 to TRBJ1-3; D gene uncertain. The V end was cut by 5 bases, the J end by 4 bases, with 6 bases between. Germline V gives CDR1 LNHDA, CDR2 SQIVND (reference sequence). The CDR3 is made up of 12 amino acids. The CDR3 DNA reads TGTGCCAGTAGTCCCCTGGGAAACACCATATATTTT. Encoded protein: CASSPLGNTIYF. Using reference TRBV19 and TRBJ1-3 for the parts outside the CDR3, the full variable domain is DGGITQSPKYLFRKEGQNVTLSCEQNLNHDAMYWYRQDPGQGLRLIYYSQIVNDFQKGDIAEGYSVSREKKESFPLTVTSAQKNPTAFYLCASSPLGNTIYFGEGSWLTVV.

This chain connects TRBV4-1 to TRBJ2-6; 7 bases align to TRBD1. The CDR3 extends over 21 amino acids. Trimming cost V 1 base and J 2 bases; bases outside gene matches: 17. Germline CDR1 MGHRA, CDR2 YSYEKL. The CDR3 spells CASSQVTGTISKHPGANVLTF. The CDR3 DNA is TGCGCCAGCAGCCAAGTGACAGGGACGATATCGAAGCACCCTGGGGCCAACGTCCTGACTTTC.

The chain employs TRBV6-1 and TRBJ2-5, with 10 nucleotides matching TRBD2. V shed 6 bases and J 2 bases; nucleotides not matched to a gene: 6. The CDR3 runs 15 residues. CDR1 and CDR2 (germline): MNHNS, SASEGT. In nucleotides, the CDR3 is TGTGCCAGCAGCGGAGGACTAGCGGCGCAAGAGACCCAGTACTTC. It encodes CASSGGLAAQETQYF.

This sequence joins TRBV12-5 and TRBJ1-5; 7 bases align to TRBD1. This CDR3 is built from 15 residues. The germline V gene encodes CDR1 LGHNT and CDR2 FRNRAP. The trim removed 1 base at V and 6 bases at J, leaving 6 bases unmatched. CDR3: CASGLERGRGQPQHF. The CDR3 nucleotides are TGTGCTAGTGGTTTGGAGAGGGGGCGAGGTCAGCCCCAGCATTTT.

The CDR3 region is CASSPEAGNYGYTF. Here the CDR3 DNA reads TGTGCCAGCAGCCCGGAGGCCGGTAACTATGGCTACACCTTC. The chain employs TRBV5-6 and TRBJ1-2, with unresolved D. The CDR3 covers 14 residues. With 4 bases removed from V and 1 base from J, the gap between germline ends came to 11 bases. Germline V CDR1 and CDR2: SGHDT, YYEEEE. Together with reference TRBV5-6 and TRBJ1-2, the CDR3 gives the full variable domain: DAGVTQSPTHLIKTRGQQVTLRCSPKSGHDTVSWYQQALGQGPQFIFQYYEEEERQRGNFPDRFSGHQFPNYSSELNVNALLLGDSALYLCASSPEAGNYGYTFGSGTRLTVV.

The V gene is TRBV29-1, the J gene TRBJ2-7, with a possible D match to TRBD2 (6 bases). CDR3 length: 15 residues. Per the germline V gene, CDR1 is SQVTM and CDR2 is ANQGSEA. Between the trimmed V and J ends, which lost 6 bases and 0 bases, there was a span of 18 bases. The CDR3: CSVVGGGTSSYEQYF. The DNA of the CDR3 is TGCAGCGTCGTTGGTGGCGGGACGAGCTCCTACGAGCAGTACTTC.

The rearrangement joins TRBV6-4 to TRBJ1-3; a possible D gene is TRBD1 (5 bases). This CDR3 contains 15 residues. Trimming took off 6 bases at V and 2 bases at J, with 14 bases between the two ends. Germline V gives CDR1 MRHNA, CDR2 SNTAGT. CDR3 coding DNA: TGTGCCAGCAGCTCCGACTGGGGGGCTGGAAACACCATATATTTT. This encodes CASSSDWGAGNTIYF.

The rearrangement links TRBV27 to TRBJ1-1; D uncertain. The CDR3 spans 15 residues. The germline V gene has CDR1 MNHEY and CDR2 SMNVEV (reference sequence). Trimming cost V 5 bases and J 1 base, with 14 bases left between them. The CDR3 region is CASSETPPGNTEAFF. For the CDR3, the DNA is TGTGCCAGCAGTGAGACCCCACCGGGGAACACTGAAGCTTTCTTT.

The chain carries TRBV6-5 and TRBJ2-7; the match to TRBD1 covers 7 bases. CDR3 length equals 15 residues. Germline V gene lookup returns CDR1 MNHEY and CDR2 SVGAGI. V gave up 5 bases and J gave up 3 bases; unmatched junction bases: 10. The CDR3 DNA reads TGTGCCAGCAGTGTCGTGACAGGGCCCAGCTACGAGCAGTACTTC. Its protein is CASSVVTGPSYEQYF.